This T cell receptor (beta chain) was recovered during a study of blood T cells in healthy people across ages. The study's findings and limits: Both naive CD4+ cell counts and diversity were greater in long-lived donors than in aged donors.

Of note for this clonotype: Its antigen is unidentified.

In germline, CDR1 is LGHDT, CDR2 YNNKEL (reference sequence). Trimming pared 10 bases from V and 5 bases from J, leaving 15 bases between. The CDR3 covers 12 residues. Each donor supplied ten milliliters of peripheral blood. With a J-beta primer mix and a sample-barcoded 5' primer, a second PCR ran about 7 to 12 cycles. TCRdb reanalysed the 5' RACE reads using MiXCR and keeps one entry per CDR3 protein. The sample includes around 750,000 distinct CDR3 sequences, roughly 50% of them seen just once. The specimen was blood. This chain links TRBV3-1 with TRBJ2-7; D unclear. The clonotype originates from an elderly man in good health. CDR3 nucleotides: TGTGCCACACTGGCTCCTTCCGACGAGCAGTACTTC. Residues: CATLAPSDEQYF.